This TCR beta chain stems from a study of T cells after yellow fever vaccination. In its sample, this clonotype was seen a few times. CDR1 is LNHNV and CDR2 is YYDKDF in the germline V gene (reference sequence). Trimming stripped 3 bases from V and 1 base from J, with 13 bases between. This CDR3 region has 15 residues. From the 5' RACE reads, TCRdb called clonotypes with MiXCR, one entry per CDR3 protein. The sample yields more than 250,000 distinct CDR3 sequences, roughly 7% seen once. The source material was PBMCs, sampled 35 to 50 days after the first yellow fever vaccination. The V call is TRBV15, the J call TRBJ2-7; D unresolved. The sequence was obtained from a man younger than 35 who received the YFV17D yellow fever vaccine. The CDR3 protein is CATSRQPRRSYEQYV. In DNA, the CDR3 is TGTGCCACCAGCAGGCAGCCGCGGCGGTCCTACGAGCAGTACGTC.